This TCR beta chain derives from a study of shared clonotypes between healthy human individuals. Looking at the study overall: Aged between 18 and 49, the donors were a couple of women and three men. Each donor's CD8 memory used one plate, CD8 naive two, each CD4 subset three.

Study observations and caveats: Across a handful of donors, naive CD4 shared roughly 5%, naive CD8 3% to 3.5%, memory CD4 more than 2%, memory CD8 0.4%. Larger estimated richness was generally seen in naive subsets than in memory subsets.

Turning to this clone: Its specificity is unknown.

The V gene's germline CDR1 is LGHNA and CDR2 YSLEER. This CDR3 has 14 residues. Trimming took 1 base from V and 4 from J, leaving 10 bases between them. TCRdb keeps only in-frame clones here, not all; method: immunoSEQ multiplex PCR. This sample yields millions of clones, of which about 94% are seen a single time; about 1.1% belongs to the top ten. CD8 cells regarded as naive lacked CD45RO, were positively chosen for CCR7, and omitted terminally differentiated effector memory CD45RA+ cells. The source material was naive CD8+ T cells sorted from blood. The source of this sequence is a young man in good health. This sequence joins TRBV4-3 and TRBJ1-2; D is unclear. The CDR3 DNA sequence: TGCGCCAGCAGCCAAGGGTTGGAGCTCTATGGCTACACCTTC. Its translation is CASSQGLELYGYTF.